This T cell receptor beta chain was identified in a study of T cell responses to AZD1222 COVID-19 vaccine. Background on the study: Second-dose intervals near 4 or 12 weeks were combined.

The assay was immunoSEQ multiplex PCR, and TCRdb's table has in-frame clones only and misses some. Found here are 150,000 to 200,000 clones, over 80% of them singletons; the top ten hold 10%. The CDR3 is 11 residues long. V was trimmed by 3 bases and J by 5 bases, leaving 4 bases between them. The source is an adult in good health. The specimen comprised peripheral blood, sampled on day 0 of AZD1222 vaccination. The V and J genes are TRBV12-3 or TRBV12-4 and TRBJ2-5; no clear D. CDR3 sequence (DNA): TGTGCCAGCAGTTTTCGGGAGACCCAGTACTTC. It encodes CASSFRETQYF.